A selection of T cell receptor beta chains follows, all from one sample in a study of blood T cell repertoires in COVID-19. Libraries were prepared by immunoSEQ multiplex PCR; TCRdb keeps only in-frame clonotypes and omits some of them. The sample records around 200,000 clones, 75% to 90% being singletons. Sequenced: peripheral blood. These receptors originate from a man aged 60-69 years with acute or convalescent COVID-19. Each CDR3 is given without its conserved first and last residue. Fields, in order: V gene, J gene, CDR3 protein.

v_call: TRBV28
j_call: TRBJ1-4
cdr3_aa: ASSLGAHTGSNEKLF

v_call: TRBV4-1
j_call: TRBJ2-2
cdr3_aa: ASSPISGGGELF

v_call: TRBV6-4
j_call: TRBJ2-3
cdr3_aa: ATGPGGSTDTQY

v_call: TRBV6-5
j_call: TRBJ2-7
cdr3_aa: ASSPYFVAMHEQY

v_call: TRBV14
j_call: TRBJ1-2
cdr3_aa: ASSRRGGPEVYT

v_call: TRBV5-1
j_call: TRBJ2-7
cdr3_aa: ASSIGTGSVTYEQY

v_call: TRBV28
j_call: TRBJ1-5
cdr3_aa: ASSTGGVWNQPQH

v_call: TRBV18
j_call: TRBJ1-4
cdr3_aa: ASSPPGTANEKLF

v_call: TRBV24-1
j_call: TRBJ2-1
cdr3_aa: ATSDPDRPQF

v_call: TRBV6-2/TRBV6-3
j_call: TRBJ2-5
cdr3_aa: ASSPRERGRETQY

v_call: TRBV5-1
j_call: TRBJ2-3
cdr3_aa: ASSSSGVSGTDTQY

v_call: TRBV6-5
j_call: TRBJ1-1
cdr3_aa: ASRAGTTNTEAF

v_call: TRBV10-3
j_call: TRBJ1-1
cdr3_aa: AISESRGGLSEAF

v_call: TRBV19
j_call: TRBJ2-3
cdr3_aa: ASSLTADTQY

v_call: TRBV5-4
j_call: TRBJ2-3
cdr3_aa: ASSPTSGSLRSSTDTQY

v_call: TRBV18
j_call: TRBJ1-1
cdr3_aa: ASSSDRVSEAF

v_call: TRBV10-3
j_call: TRBJ2-6
cdr3_aa: AISAGWEGDSGANVLT

v_call: TRBV27
j_call: TRBJ2-2
cdr3_aa: ASSLWGLAGGIGELF

v_call: TRBV7-2
j_call: TRBJ1-5
cdr3_aa: ASSLAAGYNQPQH

v_call: TRBV11-2
j_call: TRBJ1-5
cdr3_aa: ASSLDGAYQPQH

v_call: TRBV28
j_call: TRBJ2-7
cdr3_aa: ASSTGSITSYEQY

v_call: TRBV18
j_call: TRBJ2-7
cdr3_aa: ASSPLAGDHEQY

v_call: TRBV11-3
j_call: TRBJ2-7
cdr3_aa: ASSQGVTSGRAREQY

v_call: TRBV3-1/TRBV3-2
j_call: TRBJ1-1
cdr3_aa: ASSQVWTPNTEAF